A selection of T cell receptor beta chains follows, all from one sample in a study of T-cell memory formation after mild COVID-19. TCRdb independently ran MiXCR on the 5' RACE reads; one entry per CDR3 protein. The sample has about 57,000 distinct CDR3 sequences; roughly an eighth are singletons. Sequences were obtained from PBMCs or a T cell subset sorted from them (not recorded which). The receptor source for this set is a man aged 18 to 30 who had mild COVID-19 (a few samples of this study predate the infection). Cell type and time point are not known. Each CDR3 is given with its conserved first and last residue. The D gene is left open where the match is weak. Clone size is given for some rows only: seen once, a few or many times, or a class if the clone is expanded.

D gene,J gene,clone size,V gene,CDR3 DNA,CDR3 protein
.,TRBJ2-2,.,TRBV7-3,TGTGCCAGCAGCGGGTACCCGGGAGCCGGGGAGCTGTTTTTT,CASSGYPGAGELFF
.,TRBJ1-3,many,TRBV4-1,TGCGCCAGCAGCCAACCTTCGGATCCTGGAAACACCATATATTTT,CASSQPSDPGNTIYF
.,TRBJ1-5,.,TRBV6-2/TRBV6-3,TGTGCCAGCAGTTACTTCGAGACCCAGCATTTT,CASSYFETQHF
.,TRBJ1-1,.,TRBV7-2,TGTGCCAGCAGCTTAGGGGGGCTGGATGGTAGAGCTTTCTTT,CASSLGGLDGRAFF
TRBD1,TRBJ2-3,many,TRBV30,TGTGCCTGGTCCAGGGGGAACACAGATACGCAGTATTTT,CAWSRGNTDTQYF
.,TRBJ2-4,.,TRBV7-2,TGTGCCAGCAGCTTAGTAAGCGCGGCGATGGGAAACATTCAGTACTTC,CASSLVSAAMGNIQYF
.,TRBJ1-1,few,TRBV28,TGTGCCAGCATTCGAGGGGGGACTGAAGCTTTCTTT,CASIRGGTEAFF
.,TRBJ2-7,many,TRBV27,TGTGCCAGCGGCACAAGCGCCACGCCCTACGAGCAGTACTTC,CASGTSATPYEQYF
.,TRBJ1-2,few,TRBV5-1,TGCGCCAGCAGGCCGGACTCAGGGACCGATGGCTACACCTTC,CASRPDSGTDGYTF
.,TRBJ2-3,medium-sized,TRBV5-1,TGCGCCAGCAGCTGGACTCCTGTCACAGATACGCAGTATTTT,CASSWTPVTDTQYF
.,TRBJ2-2,few,TRBV20-1,TGCAGTGCTATCAGGAGACAGTTCGCGAACACCGGGGAGCTGTTTTTT,CSAIRRQFANTGELFF
TRBD1,TRBJ2-2,.,TRBV7-2,TGTGCCAGCAGCTCCCGTCGACAGGGGTCGAACACCGGGGAGCTGTTTTTT,CASSSRRQGSNTGELFF
TRBD1,TRBJ2-3,many,TRBV5-1,TGCGCCAGCAGCTTAAGACAGGGGGCAGATACGCAGTATTTT,CASSLRQGADTQYF
.,TRBJ2-5,many,TRBV21-1,TGTGCCAGCAGCAAAGAGTATAGAGGACAGGGATCCCAAGAGACCCAGTACTTC,CASSKEYRGQGSQETQYF
.,TRBJ2-7,many,TRBV29-1,TGCAGCGTATGGCGGGGAGCCTACGAGCAGTACTTC,CSVWRGAYEQYF
.,TRBJ2-2,many,TRBV7-8,TGTGCCAGCCGAAGCCGGACTAACGTGGGGGAGCTGTTTTTT,CASRSRTNVGELFF
TRBD1,TRBJ2-1,.,TRBV7-4,TGTGCCAGCAGCTTCACGGACAGGCATAATTCTCTGTACAATGAGCAGTTCTTC,CASSFTDRHNSLYNEQFF
.,TRBJ1-2,many,TRBV4-3,TGCGCCAGCAGCCAAGGCAGGGCCTACACCTTC,CASSQGRAYTF
.,TRBJ1-5,.,TRBV5-8,TGTGCCAGCAGCTTGGTTGGCCGGGGGAAGAATCAGCCCCAGCATTTT,CASSLVGRGKNQPQHF
TRBD1,TRBJ1-1,few,TRBV12-3/TRBV12-4,TGTGCCAGCAGTTCCGGGACAGACAACACTGAAGCTTTCTTT,CASSSGTDNTEAFF
.,TRBJ1-2,once,TRBV5-4,TGTGCCAGCAGCCCGGCACGGGGGGCAAATGGCTACACCTTC,CASSPARGANGYTF
.,TRBJ1-5,.,TRBV29-1,TGCAGCGTTATGGGTGAGAATCAGCCCCAGCATTTT,CSVMGENQPQHF
.,TRBJ1-2,.,TRBV25-1,TGTGCCAGCAGGGGTCCTCCTAACTATGGCTACACCTTC,CASRGPPNYGYTF
.,TRBJ1-2,few,TRBV20-1,TGCAGTGCCGCCAAACCGCGGGAGGGCGGCTACACCTTC,CSAAKPREGGYTF
.,TRBJ2-7,.,TRBV7-9,TGTGCCAGCAGCTTGGACCTTTCTCGGGCCGAGCAGTACTTC,CASSLDLSRAEQYF
TRBD1,TRBJ2-7,.,TRBV20-1,TGCAGTGCTAGATTGTCCGGACAGGGAAGCCACGAGCAGTACTTC,CSARLSGQGSHEQYF
TRBD2,TRBJ2-3,.,TRBV30,TGTGCCTGGAGTCCGGGACTAGCAACAGATACGCAGTATTTT,CAWSPGLATDTQYF
.,TRBJ2-7,many,TRBV7-9,TGTGCCAGCAGCCCTCGATGGGACACCTACGAGCAGTACTTC,CASSPRWDTYEQYF
.,TRBJ1-6,.,TRBV4-3,TGCGCCAGCAGCCAAGACTTCAGGGGAATGATTTCACCCCTCCACTTT,CASSQDFRGMISPLHF
TRBD1,TRBJ1-6,few,TRBV5-1,TGCGCCAGCAGCTTCGCCGGGACAGCCAATTCACCCCTCCACTTT,CASSFAGTANSPLHF
TRBD1,TRBJ2-1,.,TRBV29-1,TGCAGCGTCTTTGGGACAGGGGGAAATGAGCAGTTCTTC,CSVFGTGGNEQFF
.,TRBJ2-3,few,TRBV28,TGTGCCAGCAGTTTTCTTTCGGGCACAGATACGCAGTATTTT,CASSFLSGTDTQYF
.,TRBJ2-2,.,TRBV6-5,TGTGCCAGCAGTGCTCGCCCTCCGGGACTCGGAAGGGGCGGGGAGCTGTTTTTT,CASSARPPGLGRGGELFF
TRBD1,TRBJ1-2,many,TRBV3-1,TGTGCCAGCAGCCTTAATTTCGCAGGGGGCGGCTACACCTTC,CASSLNFAGGGYTF
.,TRBJ2-1,many,TRBV4-3,TGCGCCAGCAGCCCCGGTTCTAGCTCCTACAATGAGCAGTTCTTC,CASSPGSSSYNEQFF
TRBD2,TRBJ2-5,.,TRBV7-9,TGTGCCAGCACCAGACTAGCGGGGGTTGGGGAGACCCAGTACTTC,CASTRLAGVGETQYF
.,TRBJ2-1,.,TRBV7-8,TGTGCCAGCAGCGGGAGACACCCCGGGAATGAGCAGTTCTTC,CASSGRHPGNEQFF
.,TRBJ2-3,few,TRBV10-3,TGTGCCATCAGTGAGTCCCGCACAGATACGCAGTATTTT,CAISESRTDTQYF
.,TRBJ2-7,few,TRBV6-2/TRBV6-3,TGTGCCAGCAGTTACGGACTTCCCTACGAGCAGTACTTC,CASSYGLPYEQYF
.,TRBJ2-1,many,TRBV6-1,TGTGCCAGCAGGGAGCAGCTGGCTACCGGGAATGAGCAGTTCTTC,CASREQLATGNEQFF
.,TRBJ2-1,few,TRBV7-9,TGTGCCAGCAGCCCCTTTGGGAATGAGCAGTTCTTC,CASSPFGNEQFF
TRBD1,TRBJ2-5,.,TRBV29-1,TGCAGCGTATCCCGCCGGGACAGTGGGAGAGGGACCCAGTACTTC,CSVSRRDSGRGTQYF
.,TRBJ2-7,.,TRBV11-2,TGTGCCAGCAGCTCGACCGGGATTTCCCACGAGCAGTACTTC,CASSSTGISHEQYF
.,TRBJ2-3,many,TRBV28,TGTGCCAGCAGTTTACCAACAGGACGCACAGATACGCAGTATTTT,CASSLPTGRTDTQYF
.,TRBJ2-7,.,TRBV10-3,TGTGCCATCAGTGAGTCGGTCTACGAGCAGTACTTC,CAISESVYEQYF
.,TRBJ2-3,few,TRBV20-1,TGCAGTGGCCCCCGTGGCGGGGGCACAGATACGCAGTATTTT,CSGPRGGGTDTQYF
TRBD2,TRBJ2-7,few,TRBV10-2,TGCGCCAGCGAAAATCGCGGGGGGCACTCCTACGAGCAGTACTTC,CASENRGGHSYEQYF
TRBD2,TRBJ2-2,many,TRBV7-2,TGTGCCAGCAGCGTACTAGCGGCGAACACCGGGGAGCTGTTTTTT,CASSVLAANTGELFF
.,TRBJ2-6,.,TRBV20-1,TGCAGTGCAGGCGTGGGGGCCAACGTCCTGACTTTC,CSAGVGANVLTF
TRBD1,TRBJ2-6,.,TRBV20-1,TGCAGTGCTAGGGGGACAGGGGGCCCTGGGGCCAACGTCCTGACTTTC,CSARGTGGPGANVLTF
.,TRBJ2-4,.,TRBV2,TGTGCCAGCAGTGAGGGAGGCTACATTCAGTACTTC,CASSEGGYIQYF
.,TRBJ1-1,many,TRBV7-9,TGTGCCAGCAGCTTAGCAGGGGTCGCTGAAGCTTTCTTT,CASSLAGVAEAFF
TRBD1,TRBJ2-1,.,TRBV5-5,TGTGCCAGCAGCGCATGGACAGGGCACAATGAGCAGTTCTTC,CASSAWTGHNEQFF
TRBD1,TRBJ2-5,.,TRBV2,TGTGCCAGCGGGGGACAGGGGATCTCAGGAGAGACCCAGTACTTC,CASGGQGISGETQYF